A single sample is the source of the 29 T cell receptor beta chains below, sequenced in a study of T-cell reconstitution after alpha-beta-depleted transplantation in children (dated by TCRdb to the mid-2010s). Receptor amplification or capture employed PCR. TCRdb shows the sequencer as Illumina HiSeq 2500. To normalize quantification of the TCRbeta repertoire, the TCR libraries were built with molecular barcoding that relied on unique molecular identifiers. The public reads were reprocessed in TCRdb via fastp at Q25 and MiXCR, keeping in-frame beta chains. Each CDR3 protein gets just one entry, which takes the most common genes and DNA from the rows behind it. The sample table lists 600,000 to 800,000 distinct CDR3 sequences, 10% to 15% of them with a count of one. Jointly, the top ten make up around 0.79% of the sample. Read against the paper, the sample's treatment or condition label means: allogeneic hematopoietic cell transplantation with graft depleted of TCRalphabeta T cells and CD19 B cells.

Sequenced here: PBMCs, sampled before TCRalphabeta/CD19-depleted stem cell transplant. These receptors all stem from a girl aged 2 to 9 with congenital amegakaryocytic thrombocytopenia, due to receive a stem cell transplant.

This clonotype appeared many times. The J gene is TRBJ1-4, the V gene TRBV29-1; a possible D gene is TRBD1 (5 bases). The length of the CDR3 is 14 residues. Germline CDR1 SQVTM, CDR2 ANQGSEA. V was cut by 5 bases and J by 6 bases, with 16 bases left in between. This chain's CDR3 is CSVHGRDGDEKLFF. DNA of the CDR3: TGCAGCGTTCACGGACGGGACGGTGATGAAAAACTGTTTTTT.

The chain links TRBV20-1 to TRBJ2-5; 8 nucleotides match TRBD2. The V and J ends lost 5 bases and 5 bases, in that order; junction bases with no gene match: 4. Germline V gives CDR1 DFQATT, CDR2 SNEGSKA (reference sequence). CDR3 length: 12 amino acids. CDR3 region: CSAATSGETQYF. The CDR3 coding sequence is TGCAGTGCTGCCACTAGCGGCGAGACCCAGTACTTC.

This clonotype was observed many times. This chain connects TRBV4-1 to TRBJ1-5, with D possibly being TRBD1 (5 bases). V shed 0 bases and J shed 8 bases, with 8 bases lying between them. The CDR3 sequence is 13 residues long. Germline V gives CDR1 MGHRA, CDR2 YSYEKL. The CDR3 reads CASSQDLGEPQHF. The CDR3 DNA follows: TGCGCCAGCAGCCAAGATCTGGGGGAGCCCCAGCATTTT.

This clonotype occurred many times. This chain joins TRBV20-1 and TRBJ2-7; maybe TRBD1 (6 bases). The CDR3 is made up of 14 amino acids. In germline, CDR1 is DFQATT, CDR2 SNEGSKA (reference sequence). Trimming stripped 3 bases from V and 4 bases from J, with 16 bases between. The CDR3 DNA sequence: TGCAGTGCTAGGAATCCGGGACAAATTTACGAGCAGTACTTC. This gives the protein CSARNPGQIYEQYF.

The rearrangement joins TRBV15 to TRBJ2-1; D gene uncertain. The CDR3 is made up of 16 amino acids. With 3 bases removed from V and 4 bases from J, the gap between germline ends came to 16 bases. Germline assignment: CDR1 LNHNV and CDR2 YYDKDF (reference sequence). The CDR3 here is CATSSPQRISYNEQFF. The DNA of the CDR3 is TGTGCCACCAGCAGCCCACAGAGAATTTCATACAATGAGCAGTTCTTC.

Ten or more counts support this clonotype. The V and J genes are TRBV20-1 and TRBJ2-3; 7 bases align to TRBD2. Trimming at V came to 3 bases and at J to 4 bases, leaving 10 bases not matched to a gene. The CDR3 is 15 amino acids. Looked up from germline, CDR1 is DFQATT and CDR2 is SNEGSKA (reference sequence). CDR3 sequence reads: CSASGGLAASDTQYF. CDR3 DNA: TGCAGTGCTAGCGGCGGCCTAGCGGCCTCAGATACGCAGTATTTT.

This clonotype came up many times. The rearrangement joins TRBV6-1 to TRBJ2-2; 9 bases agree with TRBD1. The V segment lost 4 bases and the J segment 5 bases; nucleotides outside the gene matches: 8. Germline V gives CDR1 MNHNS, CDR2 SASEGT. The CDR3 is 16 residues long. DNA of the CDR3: TGTGCCAGCAGTGCTTGGACAGGGGACCCTACCGGGGAGCTGTTTTTT. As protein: CASSAWTGDPTGELFF.

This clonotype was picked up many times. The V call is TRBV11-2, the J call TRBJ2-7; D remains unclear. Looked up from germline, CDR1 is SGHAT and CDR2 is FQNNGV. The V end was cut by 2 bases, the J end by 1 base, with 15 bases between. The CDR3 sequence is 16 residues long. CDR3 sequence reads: CASSLWPAMRSYEQYF. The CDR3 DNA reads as TGTGCCAGCAGCTTATGGCCGGCTATGCGGTCCTACGAGCAGTACTTC.

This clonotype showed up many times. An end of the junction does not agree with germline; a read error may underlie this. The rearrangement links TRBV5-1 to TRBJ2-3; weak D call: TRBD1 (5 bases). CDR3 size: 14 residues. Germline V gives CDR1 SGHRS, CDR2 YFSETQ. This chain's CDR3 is CASSFDSSTDTQYF. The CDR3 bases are TGTGCCAGCAGCTTTGACAGTAGCACAGATACGCAGTATTTT.

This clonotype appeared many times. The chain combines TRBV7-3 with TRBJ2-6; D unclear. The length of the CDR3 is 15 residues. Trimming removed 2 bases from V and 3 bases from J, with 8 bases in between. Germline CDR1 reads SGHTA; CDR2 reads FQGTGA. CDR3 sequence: CASSLEDFGANVLTF. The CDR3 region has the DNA TGTGCCAGCAGCTTAGAGGATTTTGGGGCCAACGTCCTGACTTTC. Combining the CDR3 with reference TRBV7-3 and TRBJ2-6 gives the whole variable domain GAGVSQTPSNKVTEKGKYVELRCDPISGHTALYWYRQSLGQGPEFLIYFQGTGAADDSGLPNDRFFAVRPEGSVSTLKIQRTERGDSAVYLCASSLEDFGANVLTFGAGSRLTVL.

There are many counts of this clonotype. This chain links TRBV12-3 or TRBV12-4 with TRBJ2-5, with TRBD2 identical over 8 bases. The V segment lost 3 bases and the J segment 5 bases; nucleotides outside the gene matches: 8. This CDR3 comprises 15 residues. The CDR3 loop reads CASSFSAGDVETQYF. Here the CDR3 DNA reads TGTGCCAGCAGTTTTTCAGCGGGAGATGTCGAGACCCAGTACTTC.

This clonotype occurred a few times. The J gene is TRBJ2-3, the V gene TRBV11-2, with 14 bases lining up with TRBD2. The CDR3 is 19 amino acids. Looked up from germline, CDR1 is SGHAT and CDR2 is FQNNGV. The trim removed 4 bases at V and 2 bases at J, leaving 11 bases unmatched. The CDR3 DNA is TGTGCCAGCAGCTCGCGCCTGCGGACTAGCGGGAGGCCCACAGATACGCAGTATTTT. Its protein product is CASSSRLRTSGRPTDTQYF. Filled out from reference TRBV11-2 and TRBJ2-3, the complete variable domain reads EAGVAQSPRYKIIEKRQSVAFWCNPISGHATLYWYQQILGQGPKLLIQFQNNGVVDDSQLPKDRFSAERLKGVDSTLKIQPAKLEDSAVYLCASSSRLRTSGRPTDTQYFGPGTRLTVL.

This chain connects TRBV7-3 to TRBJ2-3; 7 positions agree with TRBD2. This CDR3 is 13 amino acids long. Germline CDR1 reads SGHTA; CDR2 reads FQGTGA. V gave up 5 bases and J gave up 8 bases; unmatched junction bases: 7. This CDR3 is CASSHGGTLTQYF. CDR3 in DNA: TGTGCCAGCAGCCACGGGGGGACTCTTACGCAGTATTTT.

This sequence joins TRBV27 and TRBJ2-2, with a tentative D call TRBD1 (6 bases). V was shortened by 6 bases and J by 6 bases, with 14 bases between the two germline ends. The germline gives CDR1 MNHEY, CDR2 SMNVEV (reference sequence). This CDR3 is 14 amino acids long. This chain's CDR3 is CASRLQGRAGELFF. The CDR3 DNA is TGTGCCAGCAGGCTACAGGGTAGGGCCGGGGAGCTGTTTTTT.

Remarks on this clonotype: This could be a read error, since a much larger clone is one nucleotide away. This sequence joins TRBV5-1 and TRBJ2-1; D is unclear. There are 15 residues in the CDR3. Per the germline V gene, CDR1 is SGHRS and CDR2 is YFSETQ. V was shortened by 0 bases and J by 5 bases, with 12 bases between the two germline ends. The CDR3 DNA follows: TGCGCCAGCAGCTTGGTGCCCACCGTCAACAATGAGCAGTTCTTC. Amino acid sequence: CASSLVPTVNNEQFF.

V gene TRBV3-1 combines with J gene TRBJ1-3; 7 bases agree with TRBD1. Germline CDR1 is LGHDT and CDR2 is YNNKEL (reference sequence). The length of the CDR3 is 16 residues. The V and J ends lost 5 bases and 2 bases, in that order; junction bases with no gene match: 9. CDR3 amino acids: CASSNQWDSTGNTIYF. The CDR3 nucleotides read TGTGCCAGCAGCAACCAGTGGGACAGCACTGGAAACACCATATATTTT.

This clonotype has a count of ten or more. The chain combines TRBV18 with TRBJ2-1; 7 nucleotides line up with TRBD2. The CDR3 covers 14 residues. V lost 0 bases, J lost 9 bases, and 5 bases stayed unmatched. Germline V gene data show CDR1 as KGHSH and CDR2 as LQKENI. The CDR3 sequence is CASSPPRRESEQFF. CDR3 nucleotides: TGTGCCAGCTCACCACCTCGGCGGGAGAGTGAGCAGTTCTTC. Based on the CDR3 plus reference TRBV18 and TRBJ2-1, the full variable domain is NAGVMQNPRHLVRRRGQEARLRCSPMKGHSHVYWYRQLPEEGLKFMVYLQKENIIDESGMPKERFSAEFPKEGPSILRIQQVVRGDSAAYFCASSPPRRESEQFFGPGTRLTVL.

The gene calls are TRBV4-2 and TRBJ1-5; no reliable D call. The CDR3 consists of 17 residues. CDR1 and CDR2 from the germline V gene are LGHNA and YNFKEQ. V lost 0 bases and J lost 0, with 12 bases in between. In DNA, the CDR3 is TGTGCCAGCAGCCAAGAGTTCTTACAGTTTAGCAATCAGCCCCAGCATTTT. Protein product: CASSQEFLQFSNQPQHF.

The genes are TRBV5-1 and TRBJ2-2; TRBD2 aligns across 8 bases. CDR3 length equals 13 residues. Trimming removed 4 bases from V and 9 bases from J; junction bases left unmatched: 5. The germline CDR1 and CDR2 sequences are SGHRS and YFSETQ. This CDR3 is CASSQAGVRELFF. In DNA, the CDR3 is TGCGCCAGCAGCCAAGCGGGAGTCCGGGAGCTGTTTTTT.

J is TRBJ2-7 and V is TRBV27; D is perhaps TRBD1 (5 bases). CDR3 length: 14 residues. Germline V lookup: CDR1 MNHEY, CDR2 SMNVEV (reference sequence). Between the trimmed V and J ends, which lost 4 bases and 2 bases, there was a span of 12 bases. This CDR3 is CASSSLTAPYEQYF. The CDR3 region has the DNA TGTGCCAGCAGTTCTCTGACAGCCCCCTACGAGCAGTACTTC.

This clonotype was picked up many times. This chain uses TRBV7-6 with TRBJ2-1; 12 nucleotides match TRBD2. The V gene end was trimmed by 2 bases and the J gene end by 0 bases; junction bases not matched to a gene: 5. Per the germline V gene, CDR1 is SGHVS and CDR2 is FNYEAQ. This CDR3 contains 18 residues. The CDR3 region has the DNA TGTGCCAGCAGCTTAATTACTAGCGGGAGGACCTCCTACAATGAGCAGTTCTTC. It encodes CASSLITSGRTSYNEQFF.

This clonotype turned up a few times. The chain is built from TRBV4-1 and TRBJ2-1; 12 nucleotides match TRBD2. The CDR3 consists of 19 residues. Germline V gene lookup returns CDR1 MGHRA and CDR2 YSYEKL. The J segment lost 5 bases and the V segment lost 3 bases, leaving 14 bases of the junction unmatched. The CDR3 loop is CASSQRTSGTRKGDNEQFF. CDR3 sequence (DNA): TGCGCCAGCAGCCAGCGGACTAGCGGGACCAGAAAGGGCGACAATGAGCAGTTCTTC.

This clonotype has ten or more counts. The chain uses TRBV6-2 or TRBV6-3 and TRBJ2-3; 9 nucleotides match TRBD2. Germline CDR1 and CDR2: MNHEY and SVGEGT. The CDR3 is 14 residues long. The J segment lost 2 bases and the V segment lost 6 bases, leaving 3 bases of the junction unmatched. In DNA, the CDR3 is TGTGCCAGCAGGGGACTAGCCACCACAGATACGCAGTATTTT. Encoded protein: CASRGLATTDTQYF.

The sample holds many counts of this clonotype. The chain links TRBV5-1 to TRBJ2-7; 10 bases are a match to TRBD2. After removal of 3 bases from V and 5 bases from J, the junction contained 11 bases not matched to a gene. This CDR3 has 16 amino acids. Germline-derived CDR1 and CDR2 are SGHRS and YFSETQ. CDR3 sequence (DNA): TGCGCCAGCAGCTCCCTTCGGACTAGCGGAATAGACGAGCAGTACTTC. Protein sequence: CASSSLRTSGIDEQYF. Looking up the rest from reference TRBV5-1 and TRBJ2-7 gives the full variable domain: KAGVTQTPRYLIKTRGQQVTLSCSPISGHRSVSWYQQTPGQGLQFLFEYFSETQRNKGNFPGRFSGRQFSNSRSEMNVSTLELGDSALYLCASSSLRTSGIDEQYFGPGTRLTVT.

The CDR3 sequence is CASSSWGGRGGNEQFF. Written as DNA, the CDR3 is TGTGCCAGCAGCTCGTGGGGAGGGCGGGGAGGCAATGAGCAGTTCTTC. V gene TRBV7-9 combines with J gene TRBJ2-1; 7 nucleotides line up with TRBD2. The V and J ends lost 4 bases and 6 bases, in that order; junction bases with no gene match: 12. From germline, CDR1 is SEHNR and CDR2 FQNEAQ (reference sequence). CDR3 length: 16 residues.

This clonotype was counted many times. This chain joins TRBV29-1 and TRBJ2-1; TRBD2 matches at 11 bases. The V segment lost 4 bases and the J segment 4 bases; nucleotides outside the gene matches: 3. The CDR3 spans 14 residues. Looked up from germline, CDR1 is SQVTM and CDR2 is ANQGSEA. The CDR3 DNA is TGCAGCGTTGGACTAGCGGGGCGATACAATGAGCAGTTCTTC. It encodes CSVGLAGRYNEQFF.

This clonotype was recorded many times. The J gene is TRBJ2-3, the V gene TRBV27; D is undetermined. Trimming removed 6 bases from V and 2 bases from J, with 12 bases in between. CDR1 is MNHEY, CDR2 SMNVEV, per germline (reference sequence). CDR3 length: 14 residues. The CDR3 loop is CASSLTVITDTQYF. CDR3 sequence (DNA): TGTGCCAGCAGCCTCACGGTTATCACAGATACGCAGTATTTT.

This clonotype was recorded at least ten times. CDR3 nucleotides: TGTGCCAGCAGCTTGGGGGAGACCGGGGAGCTGTTTTTT. Encoded protein: CASSLGETGELFF. The genes are TRBV11-1 and TRBJ2-2; D is perhaps TRBD1 or TRBD2 (5 bases each). V was trimmed by 3 bases and J by 5 bases, leaving 7 bases between them. The length of the CDR3 is 13 residues. From germline, CDR1 is SGHAT and CDR2 FQDESV (reference sequence).

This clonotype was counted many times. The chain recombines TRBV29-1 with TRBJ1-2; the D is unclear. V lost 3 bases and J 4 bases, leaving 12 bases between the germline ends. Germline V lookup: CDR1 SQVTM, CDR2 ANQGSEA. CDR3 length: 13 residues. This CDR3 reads CSVEDQMVYGYTF. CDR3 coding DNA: TGCAGCGTTGAGGATCAAATGGTCTATGGCTACACCTTC. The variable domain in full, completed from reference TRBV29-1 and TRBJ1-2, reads SAVISQKPSRDICQRGTSLTIQCQVDSQVTMMFWYRQQPGQSLTLIATANQGSEATYESGFVIDKFPISRPNLTFSTLTVSNMSPEDSSIYLCSVEDQMVYGYTFGSGTRLTVV.